The source of this T cell receptor (beta chain) is a study of blood T cell repertoires in COVID-19. Per germline, CDR1 SGDLS and CDR2 YYNGEE. Trimming removed 1 base from V and 2 bases from J, with 9 bases in between. CDR3 length equals 15 residues. In the original analysis: Amplification with reference gene primers provided the estimates of nucleated cell counts. Sequenced by immunoSEQ multiplex PCR; TCRdb stores in-frame clones only, minus some. V, J and clone size derive from that table, while D and trimming were established from the DNA sequence. The sample yields some 62,000 clones, around four fifths seen once.

The material sequenced was peripheral blood. The chain joins TRBV9 to TRBJ1-4; perhaps TRBD1 as D (6 bases). This clonotype was sampled from a man aged 60 to 69 with COVID-19, enrolled during active disease. The CDR3 DNA is TGTGCCAGCAGCGTACGGGACACCACTAATGAAAAACTGTTTTTT. Residues: CASSVRDTTNEKLFF.